Below, 8 T cell receptor beta chains from the same sample are listed, as sequenced in a study of shared clonotypes between healthy human individuals. Only in-frame clones appear in the TCRdb table, and some are missing; sequencing was by immunoSEQ multiplex PCR. The repertoire holds 2 million to 2.5 million clones, approximately 96% seen once, with 0.13% in the top ten. The sample comprised naive CD4+ T cells sorted from blood. Documented subset: CD45RA+ positively selected. These receptors all come from a man aged 18-30 years in good health.

V and J are TRBV28 and TRBJ2-3, with a tentative D call TRBD1 (6 bases). This CDR3 comprises 16 residues. Germline CDR1 and CDR2: MDHEN and SYDVKM. V gave up 4 bases and J gave up 1 base, with 15 bases separating them. The CDR3 here is CASSSPYRVRTDTQYF. The DNA of the CDR3 is TGTGCCAGCAGTTCCCCTTACAGGGTCCGCACAGATACGCAGTATTTT.

The chain combines TRBV6-6 with TRBJ1-2; 8 nucleotides agree with TRBD1. Trimming at V came to 6 bases and at J to 3 bases, leaving 9 bases not matched to a gene. The CDR3 loop spans 15 amino acids. CDR1 and CDR2 (germline): MNHNY, SVGAGI (reference sequence). CDR3 loop: CASSSPGQADYGYTF. The CDR3 nucleotides are TGTGCCAGCAGCTCTCCGGGACAGGCCGACTATGGCTACACCTTC.

On this clone itself: Additional DNA sequences in this sample encode the identical CDR3. The chain carries TRBV2 and TRBJ2-6; D is uncertain. There are 15 residues in the CDR3. Germline values: CDR1 SNHLY, CDR2 FYNNEI. V lost 4 bases, J lost 0 bases, and 7 bases lay in between. The CDR3 spells CASSGRSSGANVLTF. Written as DNA, the CDR3 is TGTGCCAGCAGTGGGCGGTCCTCTGGGGCCAACGTCCTGACTTTC.

The V gene is TRBV30, the J gene TRBJ1-4; D call uncertain. V lost 7 bases to trimming and J lost 5 bases, with 14 bases between them. The CDR3 length is 13 residues. The germline V gene has CDR1 GTSNPN and CDR2 SVGIG (reference sequence). The CDR3 here is CAFEDGLNEKLFF. CDR3 DNA sequence: TGTGCCTTTGAGGACGGATTGAATGAAAAACTGTTTTTT.

This chain links TRBV19 with TRBJ1-6; 10 nucleotides match TRBD1. The V segment lost 4 bases and the J segment 7 bases; nucleotides outside the gene matches: 10. The CDR3 extends over 17 amino acids. Germline V gene lookup returns CDR1 LNHDA and CDR2 SQIVND (reference sequence). The CDR3 DNA follows: TGTGCCAGTAGTAGACAGGGGGCCCTGCTACTGAATTCACCCCTCCACTTT. Its translation is CASSRQGALLLNSPLHF.

The chain's CDR3 is CASSLPGSLYNSPLHF. CDR3 in DNA: TGTGCCAGCAGTTTGCCAGGGTCACTCTATAATTCACCCCTCCACTTT. J is TRBJ1-6 and V is TRBV28; D perhaps matches TRBD1 (5 bases). Trimming stripped 3 bases from V and 3 bases from J, with 12 bases between. The CDR3 is made up of 16 amino acids. Per germline, CDR1 MDHEN and CDR2 SYDVKM. The full variable domain, in which reference TRBV28 and TRBJ1-6 provide the parts outside the CDR3, is DVKVTQSSRYLVKRTGEKVFLECVQDMDHENMFWYRQDPGLGLRLIYFSYDVKMKEKGDIPEGYSVSREKKERFSLILESASTNQTSMYLCASSLPGSLYNSPLHFGNGTRLTVT.

This clone was counted only a few times. The chain employs TRBV28 and TRBJ2-5; 7 bases align to TRBD1. CDR3 length: 15 amino acids. V was clipped by 4 bases and J by 2 bases; unmatched bases: 7. Germline lookup yields CDR1 MDHEN and CDR2 SYDVKM. CDR3: CASSSSGQQQETQYF. As DNA, the CDR3 is TGTGCCAGCAGTTCCTCGGGACAGCAACAAGAGACCCAGTACTTC.

The chain uses TRBV6-1 and TRBJ2-7; D remains ambiguous. Trimming removed 5 bases from V and 1 base from J, with 9 bases in between. The germline V gene encodes CDR1 MNHNS and CDR2 SASEGT. CDR3 size: 13 residues. CDR3 sequence: CASSSIESYEQYF. Written as DNA, the CDR3 is TGTGCCAGCAGTTCCATAGAGTCCTACGAGCAGTACTTC.